The present T cell receptor (beta chain) was sequenced within a study of T cells in Graves' hyperthyroidism and ophthalmopathy (dated by TCRdb to the late 2010s). Regarding the study in general: To identify distinguishing TCR V-J signatures, a discovery cohort of about 100 patients was used, comprising roughly 45 with Graves' ophthalmopathy and some 60 with stable Graves' hyperthyroidism. According to the paper, TCR Vbeta CDR3 sequencing was carried out on 135 peripheral blood samples, which came from more than 40 ophthalmopathy, under 85 hyperthyroidism and about 17 progressor patients. Following sampling, methimazole starting at 30 mg daily was given to hyperthyroidism patients, and high-dose intravenous methylprednisolone was given to ophthalmopathy patients. Prospective prediction of ophthalmopathy was tested in an independent validation cohort of fewer than 20 hyperthyroidism patients and around 16 patients who later progressed to ophthalmopathy. The study also compared thyroid tissue and blood T-cell repertoires from about six Graves' hyperthyroidism patients. For training and testing, the 95 to 100 patients in the discovery cohort were randomly divided in a 7:3 ratio. What the research found in general, with its limitations: In validation, progression to ophthalmopathy was predicted by the model with around 71% sensitivity and 72% to 85% specificity, a median of roughly 6.4 months before onset. Most expanded thyroid clonotypes (frequency above 0.001) were also detected in blood, a finding suggesting that blood repertoires may reflect thyroid immune responses. In cross-validation, a model built on a 13 V-J signature told ophthalmopathy apart from stable hyperthyroidism with roughly 87% sensitivity and about 81% specificity, and in testing the same model reached 80%/75%. Sample size was not statistically predetermined, and blinding of investigators to group allocation was not performed.

Including cysteine and phenylalanine, the CDR3 has 13 amino acids. The DNA shown is the 39-base CDR3, in frame from base 1. The junction shows trimming of 0 bases on V and 5 bases on J, plus 10 bases between the germline ends. CDR1 SQVTM and CDR2 ANQGSEA were looked up in the germline V gene. This clonotype has a count of ten or more. Its antigen is still unknown. No much larger clone exists at a distance of one base, and base qualities are not known. The TCR beta CDR3 regions were amplified from the RNA transcripts. A first-round RT-PCR of the TCR CDR3 used the HTBI primer set with the Qiagen OneStep RT-PCR kit. Libraries were constructed in a second round of multiplex PCR, after which size selection and purification were carried out. Libraries were sequenced paired-end with 100 bp reads on an Illumina HiSeq2000. The source study handled its data this way. SOAPnuke was used to process the raw data, throwing out any read that contained adapters or uncalled bases, had a mean Phred below 15, or lacked an exact constant-primer or identifier match. COPE v1.2.5 was used to merge high-quality paired reads, and clonotypes were defined as unique nucleotide sequences. Clonotypes were aligned to IMGT TRBV, TRBD and TRBJ reference segments using MiTCR v1.1. The analysis included only V-J combinations with a frequency above 0.0001, which together covered around 99% of the repertoires. A TCS score was defined as the ratio between F50 (clonal expansion) and ExV (chaos), using BLOSUM62-based TCRdist between CDR3 peptides within each V-J. Welch's t-statistics and random forest reduced several hundred V-J features to roughly 13, which were used in a naive Bayes classifier (R e1071). The similarity between thyroid and blood repertoires was quantified using the Morisita-Horn index. The public reads were run again by TCRdb, first through fastp at Q25 and then through MiXCR, and only productive beta chains were kept. Rows with a matching CDR3 protein are joined into one entry that keeps the most common DNA and genes. It is TCRdb's table, rather than the study itself, that gives the V and J calls and clone size. Counted in this sample were roughly 510,000 distinct CDR3 sequences; about 45% of them appeared once. The ten largest make up about 45% of the sample.

Any patient with an uncontrolled infection, another autoimmune disease, pregnancy or lactation was excluded. Diagnoses were based on clinical symptoms, serum thyroxine and TRAb, thyroid ultrasound and orbital computed tomography. Total RNA was extracted using Trizol reagent, and RNA quality was assessed on an Agilent 2100 Bioanalyzer. The chain links TRBV29-1 with TRBJ1-2, with a tentative D gene TRBD1 over 5 matching bases. Sequences were obtained from peripheral blood or thyroid tissue (not recorded which). The sequence was obtained from an adult woman with Graves' disease, either hyperthyroidism or ophthalmopathy (not recorded which). The DNA sequence reads TGCAGCGTTGAAGATAGGGGCAGATATGGCTACACCTTC. It encodes CSVEDRGRYGYTF.